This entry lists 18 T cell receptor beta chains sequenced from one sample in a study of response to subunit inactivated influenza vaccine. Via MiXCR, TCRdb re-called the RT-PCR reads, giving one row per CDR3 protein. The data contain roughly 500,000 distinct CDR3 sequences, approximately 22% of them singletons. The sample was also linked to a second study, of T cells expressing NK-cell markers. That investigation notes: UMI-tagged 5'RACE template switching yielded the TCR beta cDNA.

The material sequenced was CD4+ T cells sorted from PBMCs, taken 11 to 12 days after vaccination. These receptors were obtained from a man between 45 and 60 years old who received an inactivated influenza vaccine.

Written as DNA, the CDR3 is TGTGCCACCAGCAGAGGGGGTGCCTATGGCTACACCTTC. It encodes CATSRGGAYGYTF. The chain carries TRBV15 and TRBJ1-2; D not certain. Trimming took off 1 base at V and 4 bases at J, with 7 bases between the two ends. The CDR3 extends over 13 amino acids. The germline V gene encodes CDR1 LNHNV and CDR2 YYDKDF (reference sequence).

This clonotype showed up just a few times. The CDR3: CASSLGSGSDSPLHF. The DNA of the CDR3 is TGCGCCAGCAGCTTGGGTTCAGGATCGGATTCACCCCTCCACTTT. J is TRBJ1-6 and V is TRBV5-1; D is unresolved. The CDR3 covers 15 residues. Germline CDR1 is SGHRS and CDR2 is YFSETQ. The V end lost 0 bases, the J end lost 8 bases, and 12 bases lay between the germline ends.

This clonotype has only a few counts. The CDR3 sequence: CASSLIFGTSGSREQYF. CDR3 DNA: TGTGCCAGCAGTTTAATCTTTGGGACTAGCGGGAGTCGCGAGCAGTACTTC. The genes are TRBV12-3 or TRBV12-4 and TRBJ2-7; 14 nucleotides agree with TRBD2. The ends lost 2 bases at V and 6 bases at J; junction bases unmatched: 9. CDR3 length: 17 amino acids.

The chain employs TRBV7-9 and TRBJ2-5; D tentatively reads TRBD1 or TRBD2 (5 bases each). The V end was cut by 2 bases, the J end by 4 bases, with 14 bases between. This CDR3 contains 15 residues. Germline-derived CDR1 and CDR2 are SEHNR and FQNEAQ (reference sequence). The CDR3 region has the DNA TGTGCCAGCAGCTTATTTTACGGGGCGGGAGAGACCCAGTACTTC. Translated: CASSLFYGAGETQYF.

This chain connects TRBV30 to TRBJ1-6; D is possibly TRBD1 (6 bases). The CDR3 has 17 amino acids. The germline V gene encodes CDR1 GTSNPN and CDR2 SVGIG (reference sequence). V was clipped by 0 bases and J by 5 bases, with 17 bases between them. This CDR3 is CAWSVRGQRKNNSPLHF. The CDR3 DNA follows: TGTGCCTGGAGTGTACGTGGACAGAGAAAGAATAATTCACCCCTCCACTTT. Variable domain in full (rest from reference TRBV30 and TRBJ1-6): SQTIHQWPATLVQPVGSPLSLECTVEGTSNPNLYWYRQAAGRGLQLLFYSVGIGQISSEVPQNLSASRPQDRQFILSSKKLLLSDSGFYLCAWSVRGQRKNNSPLHFGNGTRLTVT.

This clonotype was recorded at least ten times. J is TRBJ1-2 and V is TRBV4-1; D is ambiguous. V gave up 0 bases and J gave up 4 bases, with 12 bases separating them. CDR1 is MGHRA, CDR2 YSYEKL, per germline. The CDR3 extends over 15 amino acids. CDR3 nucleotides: TGCGCCAGCAGCCAAGATCCGGGTATAAGCTATGGCTACACCTTC. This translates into CASSQDPGISYGYTF.

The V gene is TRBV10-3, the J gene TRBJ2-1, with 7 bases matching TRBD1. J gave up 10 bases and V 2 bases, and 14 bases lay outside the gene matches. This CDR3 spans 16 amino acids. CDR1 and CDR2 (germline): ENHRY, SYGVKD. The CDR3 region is CAISEQTGNQILEQFF. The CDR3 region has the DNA TGTGCCATCAGTGAGCAGACAGGGAATCAAATTCTAGAGCAGTTCTTC.

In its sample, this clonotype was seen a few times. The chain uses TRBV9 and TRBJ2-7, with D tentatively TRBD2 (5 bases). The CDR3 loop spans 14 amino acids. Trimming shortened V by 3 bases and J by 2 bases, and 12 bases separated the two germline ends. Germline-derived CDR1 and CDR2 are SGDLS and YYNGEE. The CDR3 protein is CASSASTPPYEQYF. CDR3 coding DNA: TGTGCCAGCAGCGCTAGCACTCCTCCCTACGAGCAGTACTTC.

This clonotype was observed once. This CDR3 reads CASSPRGTGYTDTQYF. As DNA, the CDR3 is TGTGCCAGCAGCCCCCGTGGGACAGGGTATACAGATACGCAGTATTTT. The gene calls are TRBV6-1 and TRBJ2-3, with TRBD1 matching over 9 bases. Losses at the gene ends were 6 bases for V and 3 bases for J; bases not matched to a gene: 10. In germline, CDR1 is MNHNS, CDR2 SASEGT. The CDR3 is 16 amino acids.

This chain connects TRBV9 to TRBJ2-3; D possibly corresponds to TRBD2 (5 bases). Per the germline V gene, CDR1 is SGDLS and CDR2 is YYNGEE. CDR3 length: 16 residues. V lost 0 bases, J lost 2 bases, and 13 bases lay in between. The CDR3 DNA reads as TGTGCCAGCAGCGTAGATTTTTCGGGGTACACAGATACGCAGTATTTT. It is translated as CASSVDFSGYTDTQYF.

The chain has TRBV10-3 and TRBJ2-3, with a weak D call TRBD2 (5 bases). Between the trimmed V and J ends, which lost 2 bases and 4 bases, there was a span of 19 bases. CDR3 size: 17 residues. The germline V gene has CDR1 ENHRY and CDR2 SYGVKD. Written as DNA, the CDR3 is TGTGCCATCAGTGAGGCGGCTAGCCAGACCTCAGCAGATACGCAGTATTTT. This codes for CAISEAASQTSADTQYF.

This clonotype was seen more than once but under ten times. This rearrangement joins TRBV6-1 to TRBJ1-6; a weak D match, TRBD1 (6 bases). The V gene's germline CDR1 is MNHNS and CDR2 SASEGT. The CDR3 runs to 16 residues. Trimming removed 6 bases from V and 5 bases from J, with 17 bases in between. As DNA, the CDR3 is TGTGCCAGCAGAACCGGACGCAGGGGCCATAATTCACCCCTCCACTTT. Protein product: CASRTGRRGHNSPLHF.

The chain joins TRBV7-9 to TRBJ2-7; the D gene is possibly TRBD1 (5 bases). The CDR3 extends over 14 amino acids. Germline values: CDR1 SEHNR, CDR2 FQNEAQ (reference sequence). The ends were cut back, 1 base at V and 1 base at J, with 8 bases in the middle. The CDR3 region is CASSLERQSYEQYF. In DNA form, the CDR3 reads TGTGCCAGCAGCTTAGAAAGACAGTCCTACGAGCAGTACTTC.

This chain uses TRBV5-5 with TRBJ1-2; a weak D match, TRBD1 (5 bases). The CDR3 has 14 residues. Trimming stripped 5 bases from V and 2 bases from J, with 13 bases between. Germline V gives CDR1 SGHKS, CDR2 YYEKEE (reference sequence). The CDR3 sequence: CASSRTRENYGYTF. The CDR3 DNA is TGTGCCAGCAGTCGGACCAGGGAGAACTATGGCTACACCTTC.

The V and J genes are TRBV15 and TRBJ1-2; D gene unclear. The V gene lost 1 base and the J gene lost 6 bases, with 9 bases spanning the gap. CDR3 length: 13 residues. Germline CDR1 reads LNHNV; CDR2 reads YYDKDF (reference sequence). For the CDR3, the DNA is TGTGCCACCAGCAGAGTCGACGGGGATGGCTACACCTTC. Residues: CATSRVDGDGYTF.

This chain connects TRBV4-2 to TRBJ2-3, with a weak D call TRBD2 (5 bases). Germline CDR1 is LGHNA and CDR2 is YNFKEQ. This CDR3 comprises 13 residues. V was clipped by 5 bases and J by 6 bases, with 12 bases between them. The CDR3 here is CASSAGLKDTQYF. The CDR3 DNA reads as TGTGCCAGCAGCGCAGGACTGAAGGATACGCAGTATTTT.

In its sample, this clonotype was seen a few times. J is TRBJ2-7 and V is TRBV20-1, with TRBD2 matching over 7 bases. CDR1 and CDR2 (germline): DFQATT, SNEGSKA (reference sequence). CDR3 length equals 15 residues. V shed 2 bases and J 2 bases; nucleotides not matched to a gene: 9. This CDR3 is CSARILARTPYEQYF. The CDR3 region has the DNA TGCAGTGCTAGAATACTAGCGCGGACCCCCTACGAGCAGTACTTC.

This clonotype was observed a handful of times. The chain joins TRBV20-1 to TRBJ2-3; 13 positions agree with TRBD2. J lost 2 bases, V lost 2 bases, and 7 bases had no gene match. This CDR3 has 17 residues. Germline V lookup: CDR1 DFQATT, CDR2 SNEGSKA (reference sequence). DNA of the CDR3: TGCAGTGCTAGAACAACTGGGACTAGCGGGAACACAGATACGCAGTATTTT. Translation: CSARTTGTSGNTDTQYF.